This T cell receptor (beta chain) was sequenced in a study of T cell responses to AZD1222 COVID-19 vaccine (dated by TCRdb to the early 2020s). Looking at the study overall: AZD1222 recipients given second doses at about 4 weeks or at about 12 weeks were pooled, since spike-specific TCR depth and breadth were not found to differ between the two schedules. A total of 233 trial participants underwent TCR sequencing, of whom nearly 210 had received two doses of AZD1222 and some 26 had received two doses of the MenACWY control vaccine. Trial participants were enrolled by age into 18-55, 56-69 and 70-plus year subgroups, with around 150, 28 and 57 TCR-sequenced participants respectively. General findings and caveats noted by the study authors: The whole spike protein was spanned by vaccine-associated CD4 TCRs, and dominant responses were seen in regions 160-218 and 743-854. In the small 56-69-year group, the increase in depth fell short of significance, most likely because of low power. After two AZD1222 doses, both the breadth and the depth of spike-specific TCRs were significantly higher than at day 0 and than in MenACWY recipients. Reportedly, close to half of the unique spike-specific TCRs recognized epitopes lying outside the regions that are mutated in the B.1.351 and B.1.1.7 variants. Conclusions about previously exposed vaccinees were limited because only six AZD1222 recipients were SARS-CoV-2 seropositive at baseline. Because no samples from the day 14 peak response were available, repertoires could be characterized only after the peak T cell response. Participants were mostly white British and included more females than males, and it was suggested by the authors that clonal diversity may have been underestimated.

This clone was picked up many times. The specificity of this receptor is unknown. Base quality data are lacking; no much larger clone is found one base away. The sample's time point label, decoded: baseline before first vaccination. Vaccinee samples came from UK trials COV001 and COV002, including a single-blind randomized controlled phase 2/3 trial of AZD1222 (ChAdOx1 nCoV-19) in healthy adults. Trial participant PBMC samples were collected at day 0 and day 28 after the second dose for TCRbeta chain sequencing. The CDR3 regions of human TCRbeta chains were analyzed by immunosequencing. The authors processed their data as follows. Repertoire TCRs were matched against a reference library of SARS-CoV-2-specific TCRs generated with the MIRA antigen-specificity platform. Breadth was defined as the fraction of unique TCRs that were SARS-CoV-2-associated. Depth was defined as the fraction of total T cells that were SARS-CoV-2-associated. Using the MIRA data, each spike-specific TCR was mapped to the spike region that the TCR reacts to and placed in a CD4 or CD8 class. Log10-transformed breadth and depth values were compared by one-way ANOVA with Sidak's multiple comparisons tests. Entries here come from immuneACCESS through TCRdb and include only in-frame sequences with V and J called. Some clones fail to appear in such tables; in the studies checked, an unresolved V gene covers under half of the shortfall, and the cause of the remainder is unknown. The V and J calls and clone size were taken over from that table, and D and trimming were inferred from the DNA. In this sample the table shows about 190,000 clones, approximately 91% of which occur a single time. The ten largest clones take up over 0.85% of the sample.

The TCR originated in an adult in good health. Here the sequenced sample was peripheral blood, taken on day 0 of AZD1222 vaccination.

Here is the DNA: TGTGCCAGCAGCCAGCGGACGACCGCATATGGCTACACCTTC. This is translated as CASSQRTTAYGYTF. The chain was built from TRBV14 and TRBJ1-2; no confident D gene assignment can be made. From a lookup of the germline V gene, CDR1 and CDR2 are SGHDN and FVKESK. V is shortened by 3 bases, J by 5 bases, and the region joining them spans 13 bases. The CDR3 goes from the cysteine to the phenylalanine over 14 residues. Solely the CDR3 DNA is kept, with 42 bases framed from the first base.